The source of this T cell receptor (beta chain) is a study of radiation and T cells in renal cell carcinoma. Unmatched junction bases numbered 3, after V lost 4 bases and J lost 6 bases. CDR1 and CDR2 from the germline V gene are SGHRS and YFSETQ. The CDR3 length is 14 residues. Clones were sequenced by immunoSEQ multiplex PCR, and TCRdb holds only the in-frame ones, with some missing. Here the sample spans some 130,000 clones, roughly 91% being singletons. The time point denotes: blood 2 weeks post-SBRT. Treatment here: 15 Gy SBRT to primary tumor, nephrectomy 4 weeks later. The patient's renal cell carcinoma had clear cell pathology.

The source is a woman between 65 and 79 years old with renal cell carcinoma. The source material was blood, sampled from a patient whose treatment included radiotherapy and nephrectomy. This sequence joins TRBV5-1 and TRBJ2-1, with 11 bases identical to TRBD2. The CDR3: CASSPGTSGNEQFF. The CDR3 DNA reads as TGCGCCAGCAGCCCCGGGACTAGCGGCAATGAGCAGTTCTTC. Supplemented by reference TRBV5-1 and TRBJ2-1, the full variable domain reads KAGVTQTPRYLIKTRGQQVTLSCSPISGHRSVSWYQQTPGQGLQFLFEYFSETQRNKGNFPGRFSGRQFSNSRSEMNVSTLELGDSALYLCASSPGTSGNEQFFGPGTRLTVL.